What follows is one T cell receptor beta chain and its context. The record originates from a study of cytomegalovirus exposure and HLA in healthy donors. From germline, CDR1 is SQVTM and CDR2 ANQGSEA. The CDR3 is 14 amino acids. Trimming removed 5 bases from V and 0 bases from J, with 11 bases in between. The assay was immunoSEQ multiplex PCR, and TCRdb's table has in-frame clones only and misses some. In the table there are fewer than 85,000 clones, around 94% of which are singletons. Separation from the roughly 700-subject first cohort characterized the roughly 120-subject validation cohort, to which the donors belonged.

Sequenced: PBMCs. The J gene is TRBJ1-3, the V gene TRBV29-1; D remains unclear. The receptor's source is a woman aged 18-29 years in good health and CMV-seronegative. The CDR3 loop is CSVIEPHSGNTIYF. CDR3 DNA sequence: TGCAGCGTTATAGAACCGCACTCTGGAAACACCATATATTTT.